The rows below give T cell receptor beta chains drawn from one sample of a study of T cells in Graves' hyperthyroidism and ophthalmopathy. TCRdb ran MiXCR on the multiplex PCR reads and lists one entry per CDR3 protein. The sample has under 350,000 distinct CDR3 sequences, about a sixth seen once. The sequenced material came from blood. The receptors here all came from a woman aged 55-69 years with Graves' ophthalmopathy. The CDR3 runs from the conserved cysteine through the conserved F or W.

v_call	j_call	cdr3_aa
TRBV7-3	TRBJ2-7	CASSGGTGDYEQYF
TRBV14	TRBJ1-2	CASSPDRINYGYTF
TRBV2	TRBJ1-3	CASSEEGYTIYF
TRBV15	TRBJ2-3	CATSGSGDTQYF
TRBV2	TRBJ1-2	CASKVTGNYGYTF
TRBV9	TRBJ2-7	CASSVGLTYEQYF
TRBV5-1	TRBJ2-5	CASSSYVAVETQYF
TRBV20-1	TRBJ2-2	CSAREGQGSTGELFF
TRBV7-6	TRBJ2-1	CASSLERGSYNEQFF
TRBV20-1	TRBJ1-6	CSAREQTNSPLHF
TRBV7-8	TRBJ2-3	CASSLGLAGPTPQYF
TRBV27	TRBJ2-1	CASSFRTSAYNEQFF
TRBV7-9	TRBJ1-4	CASSRGQTNEKLFF
TRBV7-2	TRBJ1-2	CASSLETGRGYTF
TRBV11-2	TRBJ1-1	CASSYQRVTEAFF
TRBV9	TRBJ1-1	CASSVYENTKAFF
TRBV2	TRBJ2-3	CASSERAVTDTQYF
TRBV9	TRBJ1-6	CASSVDSEHSYNSPLHF
TRBV7-2	TRBJ2-7	CASSLKSSLTGIPYEQYF
TRBV5-6	TRBJ2-3	CASSFESDTQYF
TRBV28	TRBJ1-4	CASNSPGQWGEKLFF
TRBV27	TRBJ2-5	CASSFVGQGLLGFGETQYF
TRBV6-1	TRBJ1-1	CASHREGGNTEAFF
TRBV28	TRBJ1-5	CASSPLNQPQHF
TRBV5-1	TRBJ2-5	CASSSTPVLAGGETQYF
TRBV2	TRBJ1-2	CASSVDRGADGYTF
TRBV20-1	TRBJ1-2	CSARTGTQGYTF
TRBV4-2	TRBJ1-5	CASSLTGVRDQPQHF
TRBV7-9	TRBJ1-1	CASSSSGDHTEAFF
TRBV6-1	TRBJ2-1	CASRGTSGRGSYNEQFF
TRBV5-4	TRBJ2-3	CASSAYLAGNTDTQYF
TRBV7-2	TRBJ2-5	CASSPPGGGEETQYF
TRBV20-1	TRBJ2-2	CSASSWDRGAGELFF
TRBV15	TRBJ2-5	CATSINGVRETQYF